This section outlines one T cell receptor beta chain sequence together with its context. The data were taken from a study of control samples from healthy donors and cancer patients. This CDR3 is built from 17 residues. V lost 1 base, J lost 5 bases, and 11 bases stayed unmatched. CDR1 is LGHDT and CDR2 is YNNKEL in the germline V gene (reference sequence). Assay used: immunoSEQ multiplex PCR; TCRdb lists only in-frame clones, some missing. The repertoire holds some 140,000 clones, with just under 95% as singletons. The sample consisted of blood. The gene calls are TRBV3-1 (or the pseudogene TRBV3-2) and TRBJ2-1; the match to TRBD2 covers 7 bases. The receptor's source is a man younger than 40 in good health. Here the CDR3 reads CASSQGWEREAHNEQFF. The CDR3 DNA is TGTGCCAGCAGCCAAGGGTGGGAACGGGAGGCCCACAATGAGCAGTTCTTC.